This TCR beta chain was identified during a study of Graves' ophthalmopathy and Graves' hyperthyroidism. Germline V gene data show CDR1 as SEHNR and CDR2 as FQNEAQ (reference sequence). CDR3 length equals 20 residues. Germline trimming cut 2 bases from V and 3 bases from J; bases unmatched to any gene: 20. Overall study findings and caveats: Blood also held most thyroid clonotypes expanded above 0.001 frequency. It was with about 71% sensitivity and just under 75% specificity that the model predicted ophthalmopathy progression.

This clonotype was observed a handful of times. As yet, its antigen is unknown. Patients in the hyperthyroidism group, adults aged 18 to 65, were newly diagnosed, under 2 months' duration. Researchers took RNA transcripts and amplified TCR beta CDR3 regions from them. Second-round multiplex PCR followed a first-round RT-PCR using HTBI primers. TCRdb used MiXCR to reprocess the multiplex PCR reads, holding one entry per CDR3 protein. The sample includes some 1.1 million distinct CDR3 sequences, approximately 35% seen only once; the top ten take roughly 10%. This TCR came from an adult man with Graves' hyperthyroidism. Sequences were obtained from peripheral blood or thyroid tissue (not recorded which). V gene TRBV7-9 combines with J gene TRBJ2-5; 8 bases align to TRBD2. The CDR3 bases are TGTGCCAGCAGCTTAAGTCGACGGGCTAGCGGGCCAGGTATAAAAGAGACCCAGTACTTC. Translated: CASSLSRRASGPGIKETQYF. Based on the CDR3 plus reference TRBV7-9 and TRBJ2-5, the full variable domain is DTGVSQNPRHKITKRGQNVTFRCDPISEHNRLYWYRQTLGQGPEFLTYFQNEAQLEKSRLLSDRFSAERPKGSFSTLEIQRTEQGDSAMYLCASSLSRRASGPGIKETQYFGPGTRLLVL.